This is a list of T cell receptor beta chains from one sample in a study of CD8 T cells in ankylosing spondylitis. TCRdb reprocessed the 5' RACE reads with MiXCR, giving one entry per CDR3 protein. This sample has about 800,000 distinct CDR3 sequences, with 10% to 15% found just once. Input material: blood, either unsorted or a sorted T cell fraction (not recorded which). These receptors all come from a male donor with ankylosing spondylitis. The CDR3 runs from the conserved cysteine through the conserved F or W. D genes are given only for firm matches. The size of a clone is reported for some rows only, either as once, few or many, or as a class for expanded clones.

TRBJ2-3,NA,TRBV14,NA,TGTGCCAGCAGCCATCTTTGGGCCCGGACAGATACGCAGTATTTT,CASSHLWARTDTQYF
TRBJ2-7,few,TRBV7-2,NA,TGTGCCAGCAGCTTCCGGGCCGAGCAGTACTTC,CASSFRAEQYF
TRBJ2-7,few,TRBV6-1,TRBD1,TGTGCCAGCAGACGAACGGGGACAGGGATCTACGAGCAGTACTTC,CASRRTGTGIYEQYF
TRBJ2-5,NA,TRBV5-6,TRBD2,TGTGCCAGCAGCCGCGGGGGGCCACAAGAGACCCAGTACTTC,CASSRGGPQETQYF
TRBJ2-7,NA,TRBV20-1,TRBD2,TGCAGTGCTGCCAGCGGGAGTACCTACGAGCAGTACTTC,CSAASGSTYEQYF
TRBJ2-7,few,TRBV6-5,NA,TGTGCCAGCAGTTACCCTGGACAGAACTACGAGCAGTACTTC,CASSYPGQNYEQYF
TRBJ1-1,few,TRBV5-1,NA,TGCGCCAGCAGCTTGGCTGGACCCGAGCTAGCTTTCTTT,CASSLAGPELAFF
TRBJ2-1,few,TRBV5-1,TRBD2,TGCGCCAGCAGCTTGCAGGCTAGCGGGGGCAATGAGCAGTTCTTC,CASSLQASGGNEQFF
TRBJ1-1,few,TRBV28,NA,TGTGCCAGCAGTTCTGATCCCGAAGCTTTCTTT,CASSSDPEAFF
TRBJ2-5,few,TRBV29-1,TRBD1,TGCAGCGCCGCAGGGGGCGAAGAGACCCAGTACTTC,CSAAGGEETQYF